These 17 T cell receptor beta chains originate from one sample sequenced in a study of cytomegalovirus exposure and HLA in healthy donors (dated by TCRdb to about 2017). Library construction relied on the immunoSEQ multiplex PCR assay. For the multiplex PCR, a mixture combining 60 forward primers for TCR Vbeta segments and 13 reverse primers for TCR Jbeta segments was used. TCRdb carries this immuneACCESS record with in-frame sequences only. Its versions omit some clonotypes, under half of them owing to an unresolved V gene in the studies checked, with the rest unexplained. The sample's records list 100,000 to 150,000 clones. Clones ranked in the top ten supply 1.5% to 2% of the sample. Sequencing was carried out using PBMCs. These receptors were taken from a man younger than 35 in good health and CMV-seronegative.

The chain employs TRBV11-3 and TRBJ2-7, with D possibly TRBD1 on 5 matching bases. This CDR3 has 15 amino acids. In germline, CDR1 is SGHNT, CDR2 YENEEA. V was cut by 1 base and J by 5 bases, with 15 bases left in between. The CDR3 spells CASSLGGLWGNEQYF. CDR3 nucleotide sequence: TGTGCCAGCAGCTTAGGGGGCCTTTGGGGTAACGAGCAGTACTTC.

The rearrangement links TRBV2 to TRBJ1-2; D is undetermined. In germline, CDR1 is SNHLY, CDR2 FYNNEI. V dropped 7 bases and J dropped 0 bases, with 12 bases sitting between them. The length of the CDR3 is 14 residues. The CDR3 loop is CASNQPSANYGYTF. The CDR3 DNA is TGTGCCAGCAACCAACCGTCGGCTAACTATGGCTACACCTTC.

J is TRBJ2-7 and V is TRBV11-3, with 8 bases fitting TRBD1. V lost 6 bases, J lost 3 bases, and 4 bases stayed unmatched. Germline CDR1 SGHNT, CDR2 YENEEA. The CDR3 sequence is 13 residues long. In DNA, the CDR3 is TGTGCCAGCAGACGTGGACAGGGCTACGAGCAGTACTTC. Its translation is CASRRGQGYEQYF.

The V call is TRBV28, the J call TRBJ2-7; no clear D. V lost 6 bases and J 0 bases, leaving 12 bases between the germline ends. The germline V gene encodes CDR1 MDHEN and CDR2 SYDVKM. The CDR3 runs to 14 residues. The CDR3 nucleotides are TGTGCCAGCAGGGGCATGAAGACCTCCTACGAGCAGTACTTC. Protein sequence: CASRGMKTSYEQYF.

The chain is built from TRBV4-3 and TRBJ1-1, with a weak D call TRBD1 (6 bases). Trimming removed 1 base from V and 3 bases from J, with 18 bases in between. The CDR3 consists of 17 residues. CDR1 and CDR2 from the germline V gene are LGHNA and YSLEER. In nucleotides, the CDR3 is TGCGCCAGCAGCCAAGGCGGGGGCGAGTTTGGGTACACTGAAGCTTTCTTT. It codes for CASSQGGGEFGYTEAFF.

The chain carries TRBV18 and TRBJ1-5; the D gene is possibly TRBD1 (6 bases). Looked up from germline, CDR1 is KGHSH and CDR2 is LQKENI. V lost 6 bases to trimming and J lost 8 bases, with 20 bases between them. The CDR3 spans 15 residues. The DNA of the CDR3 is TGTGCCAGCTCTCCCCAGGGGCGTTTGGGGGAGCCCCAGCATTTT. Encoded protein: CASSPQGRLGEPQHF.

The rearrangement uses TRBV28 and TRBJ2-7; 9 bases are shared with TRBD2. This CDR3 comprises 18 residues. V was clipped by 6 bases and J by 1 base; unmatched bases: 16. Germline CDR1 is MDHEN and CDR2 is SYDVKM. CDR3 loop: CASRPPGGRATGSYEQYF. DNA for the CDR3: TGTGCCAGCAGGCCTCCGGGCGGGAGGGCCACGGGGTCCTACGAGCAGTACTTC.

This chain links TRBV7-2 with TRBJ2-1; D is unclear. The length of the CDR3 is 12 residues. The ends were cut back, 5 bases at V and 5 bases at J, with 7 bases in the middle. Looked up from germline, CDR1 is SGHTA and CDR2 is FQGNSA. The CDR3 DNA reads as TGTGCCAGCAGCCCCTGGCACAATGAGCAGTTCTTC. It specifies CASSPWHNEQFF.

The rearrangement joins TRBV6-5 to TRBJ1-6; 10 bases map to TRBD1. V was pared by 5 bases and J by 14 bases, with 6 bases of the junction left unmatched. Germline V gene data show CDR1 as MNHEY and CDR2 as SVGAGI. This CDR3 comprises 13 residues. CDR3 nucleotides: TGTGCCAGCAGTGGACAGGGGGGAGAGTCCCTCCACTTT. The encoded protein is CASSGQGGESLHF.

The chain links TRBV7-8 to TRBJ1-2, with a possible D match to TRBD1 (5 bases). This CDR3 has 15 residues. The germline CDR1 and CDR2 sequences are SGHVS and FQNEAQ. Trimming took off 1 base at V and 0 bases at J, with 9 bases between the two ends. The CDR3 sequence: CASSLVDSPNYGYTF. The CDR3 DNA reads TGTGCCAGCAGCTTAGTCGACAGTCCTAACTATGGCTACACCTTC.

The rearrangement uses TRBV4-1 and TRBJ2-1; D may be TRBD1 (7 bases). Trimming removed 2 bases from V and 4 bases from J, with 18 bases in between. The CDR3 totals 17 residues. Germline CDR1 reads MGHRA; CDR2 reads YSYEKL. CDR3 coding DNA: TGCGCCAGCAGCCAACCTAGCGACAGGGTTGCGTACAATGAGCAGTTCTTC. It translates to CASSQPSDRVAYNEQFF.

V usage is TRBV5-1 and J usage is TRBJ2-2; 12 nucleotides align to TRBD2. V lost 0 bases and J lost 7; bases outside the gene matches: 4. This CDR3 contains 16 residues. Germline CDR1 and CDR2: SGHRS and YFSETQ. In DNA form, the CDR3 reads TGCGCCAGCAGCTTGGAGACTAGCGGGAGTATCGGGGAGCTGTTTTTT. Amino acid sequence: CASSLETSGSIGELFF.

The chain links TRBV30 to TRBJ1-4; possibly TRBD1 for D (5 bases). The germline V gene encodes CDR1 GTSNPN and CDR2 SVGIG (reference sequence). Trimming removed 1 base at V and 5 bases at J, with 14 bases between. The CDR3 runs 15 residues. The chain's CDR3 is CAWSAGQLNNEKLFF. The CDR3 DNA reads as TGTGCCTGGAGTGCCGGACAATTAAACAATGAAAAACTGTTTTTT.

The CDR3 sequence: CASSLAPTENEQYF. The CDR3 DNA is TGTGCCAGCAGCTTGGCCCCGACAGAAAACGAGCAGTACTTC. The chain employs TRBV5-4 and TRBJ2-7; D perhaps matches TRBD1 (5 bases). V was cut by 0 bases and J by 5 bases, with 12 bases left in between. This CDR3 has 14 residues. Germline values: CDR1 SGHNT, CDR2 YYREEE (reference sequence). The variable domain in full, completed from reference TRBV5-4 and TRBJ2-7, reads ETGVTQSPTHLIKTRGQQVTLRCSSQSGHNTVSWYQQALGQGPQFIFQYYREEENGRGNFPPRFSGLQFPNYSSELNVNALELDDSALYLCASSLAPTENEQYFGPGTRLTVT.

The J gene is TRBJ2-6, the V gene TRBV7-2; 7 bases align to TRBD1. Looked up from germline, CDR1 is SGHTA and CDR2 is FQGNSA. V dropped 5 bases and J dropped 1; count of bases not matched to a gene: 5. This CDR3 has 16 amino acids. This chain's CDR3 is CASSVYRGSGANVLTF. Written as DNA, the CDR3 is TGTGCCAGCAGCGTTTACAGGGGATCTGGGGCCAACGTCCTGACTTTC.

Notes on this clone: The identical CDR3 is also encoded by other nucleotide sequences in the sample. The rearrangement joins TRBV7-9 to TRBJ1-1; D ambiguous. Germline V lookup: CDR1 SEHNR, CDR2 FQNEAQ (reference sequence). The V and J ends lost 1 base and 4 bases respectively, with 7 bases between them. The CDR3 length is 13 residues. Here the CDR3 reads CASSLDEGTEAFF. The CDR3 bases are TGTGCCAGCAGCTTAGACGAGGGCACTGAAGCTTTCTTT.

In DNA form, the CDR3 reads TGTGCCAGCAGCTTAGCGGGCAGCTACAATGAGCAGTTCTTC. Protein product: CASSLAGSYNEQFF. The chain links TRBV7-6 to TRBJ2-1; D uncertain. CDR1 is SGHVS and CDR2 is FNYEAQ in the germline V gene. CDR3 length equals 14 residues. Trimming shortened V by 0 bases and J by 3 bases, and 6 bases separated the two germline ends.